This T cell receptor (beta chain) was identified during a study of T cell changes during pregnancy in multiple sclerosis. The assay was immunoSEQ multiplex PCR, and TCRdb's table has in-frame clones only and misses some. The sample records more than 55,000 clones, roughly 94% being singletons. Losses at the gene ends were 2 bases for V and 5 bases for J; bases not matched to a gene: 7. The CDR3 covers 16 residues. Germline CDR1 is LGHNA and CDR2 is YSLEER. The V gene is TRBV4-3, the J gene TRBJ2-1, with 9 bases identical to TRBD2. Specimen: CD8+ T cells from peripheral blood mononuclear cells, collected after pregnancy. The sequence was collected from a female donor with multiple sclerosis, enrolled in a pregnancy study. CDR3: CASSQFLAGVDNEQFF. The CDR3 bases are TGCGCCAGCAGCCAATTTTTAGCGGGAGTAGACAATGAGCAGTTCTTC.